The next 10 T cell receptor beta chains were all read from a single sample in a study of T-cell memory formation after mild COVID-19. TCRdb re-called the 5' RACE reads through MiXCR, storing one row per CDR3 protein. The data hold 290,000 or so distinct CDR3 sequences, with 15% to 20% observed a single time. Sample: PBMCs or a T cell subset sorted from them (not recorded which). These receptor sequences come from a man in his late teens or twenties who had mild COVID-19 (a few samples of this study predate the infection). Cell type and time point are not known.

This clonotype was found a few times. V gene TRBV9 combines with J gene TRBJ2-7; 11 nucleotides match TRBD2. The CDR3 runs to 15 residues. Germline V CDR1 and CDR2: SGDLS, YYNGEE. With 4 bases clipped from V and 3 bases from J, the junction kept 6 bases outside the gene matches. This CDR3 reads CASSFRLAGIYEQYF. The CDR3 coding sequence is TGTGCCAGCAGCTTCCGACTAGCGGGGATCTACGAGCAGTACTTC.

This clonotype came up a few times. The gene calls are TRBV12-3 or TRBV12-4 and TRBJ2-3; tentative D call: TRBD2 (6 bases). The CDR3 runs to 14 residues. Trimming left V 4 bases short and J 6 bases short, with 14 bases between. CDR3 residues: CASSSLGLGDTQYF. The CDR3 coding sequence is TGTGCCAGCAGTTCTCTGGGACTGGGGGATACGCAGTATTTT.

The J gene is TRBJ1-5, the V gene TRBV4-3, with 8 nucleotides matching TRBD1. Trimming cost V 1 base and J 6 bases; bases outside gene matches: 2. The CDR3 is made up of 14 amino acids. CDR1 and CDR2 from the germline V gene are LGHNA and YSLEER. The CDR3 DNA is TGCGCCAGCAGCCAAGTACAGGGGGGTCAGCCCCAGCATTTT. This sequence encodes CASSQVQGGQPQHF.

The CDR3 sequence is CASSATGGGQPQHF. DNA of the CDR3: TGTGCCAGCAGTGCGACAGGGGGTGGTCAGCCCCAGCATTTT. The chain recombines TRBV28 with TRBJ1-5, with TRBD1 matching over 9 bases. The J segment lost 6 bases and the V segment lost 5 bases, leaving 5 bases of the junction unmatched. This CDR3 region has 14 residues. Per the germline V gene, CDR1 is MDHEN and CDR2 is SYDVKM.

The chain has TRBV20-1 and TRBJ2-2; TRBD1 agrees at 7 bases. In germline, CDR1 is DFQATT, CDR2 SNEGSKA (reference sequence). The V gene end was trimmed by 1 base and the J gene end by 9 bases; junction bases not matched to a gene: 8. The CDR3 extends over 14 amino acids. For the CDR3, the DNA is TGCAGTGCTAGAGTTCCGACAGGGAAACGGGAGCTGTTTTTT. Translating gives CSARVPTGKRELFF.

The table lists this clonotype with a few counts. The V and J genes are TRBV6-2 or TRBV6-3 and TRBJ1-1; D gene ambiguous. V dropped 4 bases and J dropped 4 bases, with 16 bases sitting between them. Germline loops: CDR1 MNHEY, CDR2 SVGEGT. The CDR3 contains 15 residues. The CDR3 loop is CASSSSHLGTTEAFF. The CDR3 DNA is TGTGCCAGCAGTTCTTCTCATTTGGGAACCACTGAAGCTTTCTTT.

In its sample, this clonotype is medium-sized. The V gene is TRBV5-6, the J gene TRBJ2-3; 7 positions agree with TRBD2. In germline, CDR1 is SGHDT, CDR2 YYEEEE. The CDR3 contains 16 residues. With 1 base clipped from V and 2 bases from J, the junction kept 7 bases outside the gene matches. CDR3 region: CASSLYKRGLTDTQYF. The CDR3 DNA follows: TGTGCCAGCAGCTTGTATAAGCGGGGACTCACAGATACGCAGTATTTT. The variable domain in full, completed from reference TRBV5-6 and TRBJ2-3, reads DAGVTQSPTHLIKTRGQQVTLRCSPKSGHDTVSWYQQALGQGPQFIFQYYEEEERQRGNFPDRFSGHQFPNYSSELNVNALLLGDSALYLCASSLYKRGLTDTQYFGPGTRLTVL.

The chain combines TRBV7-6 with TRBJ2-1; D unresolved. Trimming pared 5 bases from V and 7 bases from J, leaving 9 bases between. The germline gives CDR1 SGHVS, CDR2 FNYEAQ. This CDR3 contains 12 residues. In DNA form, the CDR3 reads TGTGCCAGCAGCCCGGTAGGGAATGAGCAGTTCTTC. It yields the protein CASSPVGNEQFF.

The rearrangement joins TRBV12-3 or TRBV12-4 to TRBJ1-6; unclear D gene. The CDR3 loop spans 24 amino acids. Trimming pared 0 bases from V and 7 bases from J, leaving 37 bases between. The CDR3 sequence is CASSLADLSVLWALGATGNSPLHF. Written as DNA, the CDR3 is TGTGCCAGCAGTTTAGCGGATCTCTCAGTCCTGTGGGCCCTTGGAGCCACGGGGAATTCACCCCTCCACTTT.

This clonotype has more than one count but fewer than ten. J is TRBJ2-1 and V is TRBV4-1; 11 bases are a match to TRBD2. Germline V gene lookup returns CDR1 MGHRA and CDR2 YSYEKL. Trimming cost V 0 bases and J 9 bases; bases outside gene matches: 7. The CDR3 length is 16 residues. The CDR3 spells CASSQDGSGGAVEQFF. The CDR3 bases are TGCGCCAGCAGCCAAGATGGTAGCGGGGGGGCAGTTGAGCAGTTCTTC.